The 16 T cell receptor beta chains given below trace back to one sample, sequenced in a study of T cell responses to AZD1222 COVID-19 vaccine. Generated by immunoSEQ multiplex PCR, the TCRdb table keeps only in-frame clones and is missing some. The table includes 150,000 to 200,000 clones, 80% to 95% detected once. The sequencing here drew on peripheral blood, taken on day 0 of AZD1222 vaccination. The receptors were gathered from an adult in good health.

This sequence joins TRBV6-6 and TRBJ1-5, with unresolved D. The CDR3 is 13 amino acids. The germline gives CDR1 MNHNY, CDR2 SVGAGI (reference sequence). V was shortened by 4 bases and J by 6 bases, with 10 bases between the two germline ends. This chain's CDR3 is CASSLDIVQPQHF. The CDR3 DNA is TGTGCCAGCAGTTTAGACATTGTTCAGCCCCAGCATTTT.

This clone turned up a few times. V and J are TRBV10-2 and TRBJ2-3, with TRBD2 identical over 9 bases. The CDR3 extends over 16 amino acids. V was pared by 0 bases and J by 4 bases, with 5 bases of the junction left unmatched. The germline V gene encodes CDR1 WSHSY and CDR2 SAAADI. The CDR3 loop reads CASSESGLAPADTQYF. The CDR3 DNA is TGCGCCAGCAGTGAGTCGGGACTAGCCCCCGCAGATACGCAGTATTTT.

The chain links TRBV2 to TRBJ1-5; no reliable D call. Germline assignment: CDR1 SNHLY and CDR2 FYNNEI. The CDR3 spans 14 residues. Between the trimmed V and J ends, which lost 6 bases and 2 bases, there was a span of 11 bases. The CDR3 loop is CASRTGAGNQPQHF. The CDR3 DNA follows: TGTGCCAGCAGGACGGGCGCGGGCAATCAGCCCCAGCATTTT.

CDR3 protein: CASSLVPPQTSGYNEQFF. Here the CDR3 DNA reads TGCGCCAGCAGCTTGGTCCCCCCACAGACTAGCGGTTACAATGAGCAGTTCTTC. The chain is built from TRBV5-1 and TRBJ2-1; 9 bases fit TRBD2. V shed 0 bases, J shed 4 bases, and the junction held 11 bases outside the gene matches. Per germline, CDR1 SGHRS and CDR2 YFSETQ. CDR3 length: 18 amino acids.

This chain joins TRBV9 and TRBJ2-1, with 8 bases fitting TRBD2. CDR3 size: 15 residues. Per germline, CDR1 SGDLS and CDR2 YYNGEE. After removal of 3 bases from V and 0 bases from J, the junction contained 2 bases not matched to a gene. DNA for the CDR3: TGTGCCAGCAGCGCAAGCGGGAGCTCCTACAATGAGCAGTTCTTC. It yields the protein CASSASGSSYNEQFF.

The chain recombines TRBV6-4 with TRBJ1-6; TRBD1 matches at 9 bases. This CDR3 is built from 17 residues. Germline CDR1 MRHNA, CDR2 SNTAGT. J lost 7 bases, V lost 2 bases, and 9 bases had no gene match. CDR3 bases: TGTGCCAGCAGTGACCCGGGACAGGGTATTGTAAATTCACCCCTCCACTTT. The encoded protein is CASSDPGQGIVNSPLHF.

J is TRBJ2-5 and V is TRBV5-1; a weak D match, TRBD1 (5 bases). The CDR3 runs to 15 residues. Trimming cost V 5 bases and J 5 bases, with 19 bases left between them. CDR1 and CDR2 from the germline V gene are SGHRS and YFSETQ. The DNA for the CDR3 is TGCGCCAGCAGTCTTGCAAACACAGGTAGTGAGACCCAGTACTTC. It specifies CASSLANTGSETQYF.

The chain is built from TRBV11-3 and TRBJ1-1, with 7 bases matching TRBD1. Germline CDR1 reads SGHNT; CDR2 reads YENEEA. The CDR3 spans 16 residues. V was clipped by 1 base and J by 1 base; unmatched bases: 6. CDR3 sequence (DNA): TGTGCCAGCAGCTTAGGTGGGGACAGACCGAACACTGAAGCTTTCTTT. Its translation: CASSLGGDRPNTEAFF.

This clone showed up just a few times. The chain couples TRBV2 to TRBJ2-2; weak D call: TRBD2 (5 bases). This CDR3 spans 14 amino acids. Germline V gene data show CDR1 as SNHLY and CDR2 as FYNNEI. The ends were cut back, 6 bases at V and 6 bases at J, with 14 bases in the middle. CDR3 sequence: CASRARRSSGELFF. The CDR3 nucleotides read TGTGCCAGCAGGGCCCGGAGGAGTTCCGGGGAGCTGTTTTTT.

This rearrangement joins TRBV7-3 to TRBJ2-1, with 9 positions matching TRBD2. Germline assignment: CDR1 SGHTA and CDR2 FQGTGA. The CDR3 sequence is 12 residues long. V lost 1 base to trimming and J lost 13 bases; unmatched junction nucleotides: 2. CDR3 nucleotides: TGTGCCAGCAGCTTAAGCGGGGGGGCCCAGTTCTTC. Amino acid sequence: CASSLSGGAQFF. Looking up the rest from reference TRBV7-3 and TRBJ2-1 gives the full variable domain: GAGVSQTPSNKVTEKGKYVELRCDPISGHTALYWYRQSLGQGPEFLIYFQGTGAADDSGLPNDRFFAVRPEGSVSTLKIQRTERGDSAVYLCASSLSGGAQFFGPGTRLTVL.

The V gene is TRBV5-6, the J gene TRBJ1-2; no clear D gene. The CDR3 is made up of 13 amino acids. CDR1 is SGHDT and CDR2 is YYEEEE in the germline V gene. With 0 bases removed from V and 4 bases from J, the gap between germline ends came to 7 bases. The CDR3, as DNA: TGTGCCAGCAGCTTGGAGACGGTCTATGGCTACACCTTC. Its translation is CASSLETVYGYTF.

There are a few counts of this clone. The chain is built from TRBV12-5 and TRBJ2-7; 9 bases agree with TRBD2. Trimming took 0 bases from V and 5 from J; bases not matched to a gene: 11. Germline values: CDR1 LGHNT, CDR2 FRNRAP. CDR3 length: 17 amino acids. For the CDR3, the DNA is TGTGCTAGTGGTTTGGTCCTAGCGGGAAGGGTAGGTGACGAGCAGTACTTC. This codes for CASGLVLAGRVGDEQYF.

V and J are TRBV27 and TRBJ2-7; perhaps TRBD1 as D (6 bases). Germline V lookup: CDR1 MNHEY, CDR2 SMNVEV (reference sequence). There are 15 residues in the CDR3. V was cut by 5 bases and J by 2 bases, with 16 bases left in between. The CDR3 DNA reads TGTGCCAGCAGTGCTAACAGGGATATAACCTACGAGCAGTACTTC. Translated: CASSANRDITYEQYF.

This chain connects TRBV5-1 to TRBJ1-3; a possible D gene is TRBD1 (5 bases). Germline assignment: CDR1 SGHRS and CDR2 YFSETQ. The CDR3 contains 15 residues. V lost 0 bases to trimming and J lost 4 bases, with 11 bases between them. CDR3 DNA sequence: TGCGCCAGCAGCTTGGGCCCCTACAGGGGAAACACCATATATTTT. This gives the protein CASSLGPYRGNTIYF. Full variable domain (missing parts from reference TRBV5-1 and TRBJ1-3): KAGVTQTPRYLIKTRGQQVTLSCSPISGHRSVSWYQQTPGQGLQFLFEYFSETQRNKGNFPGRFSGRQFSNSRSEMNVSTLELGDSALYLCASSLGPYRGNTIYFGEGSWLTVV.

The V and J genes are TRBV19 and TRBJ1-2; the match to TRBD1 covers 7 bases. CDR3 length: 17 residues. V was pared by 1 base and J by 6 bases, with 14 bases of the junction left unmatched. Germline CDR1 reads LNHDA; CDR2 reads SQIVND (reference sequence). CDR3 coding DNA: TGTGCCAGTAGTATAGGACAGGGTCGCGCCCCAAGGGATGGCTACACCTTC. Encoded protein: CASSIGQGRAPRDGYTF.

This CDR3 reads CASSSGQGTDTQYF. CDR3 DNA sequence: TGTGCCAGCAGCTCTGGACAGGGTACAGATACGCAGTATTTT. The J gene is TRBJ2-3, the V gene TRBV7-2; 8 bases map to TRBD1. The germline gives CDR1 SGHTA, CDR2 FQGNSA. With 4 bases clipped from V and 3 bases from J, the junction kept 3 bases outside the gene matches. CDR3 size: 14 residues.